The text below deals with one TCR beta chain. The target of this receptor is not known. One base away there is no much larger clone; base qualities are not given. FACS was used to sort CD4+ or CD8+ cells into naive T cells (CD45RA+) and memory T cells (CD45RO+). The T cells used for TCR sequencing were obtained from a couple of healthy control subjects. Unstimulated sorted T cell subsets were used as baseline controls for the mixed lymphocyte reactions. Genomic DNA was extracted with the Qiagen DNeasy Blood & Tissue Kit. This entry is derived from a study of regulatory dendritic cells for organ transplantation (dated by TCRdb to between 2016 and 2019). Describing the broader study: Before and after allostimulation with regulatory or mature dendritic cells, TCRbeta repertoires were sequenced from sorted naive and memory CD4+ and CD8+ T cells. On the study overall, not on this receptor specifically: Among the resting subsets, the most alloreactive TCR clonotypes were found in memory CD8+ T cells. Sequencing was done in only a couple of subjects, and the authors reported considerable heterogeneity between individuals in the alloreactive memory CD8+ T cell pool. Repertoires were highly diverse in naive CD4+ and CD8+ T cells, less diverse in memory cells, and most oligoclonal in memory CD8+ cells. In both subjects, allostimulation led to expansion of memory CD8+ clones, although regulatory dendritic cells appeared to cause more limited expansion than mature dendritic cells did.

TCRbeta CDR3 regions were amplified by multiplexed two-step PCR using Vbeta-specific forward primers and Jbeta-specific reverse primers. TCRbeta libraries were sequenced on an Illumina instrument through the immunoSEQ service. Per the source publication's procedure: IMGT annotation was used to assign V, D and J genes, and synthetic CDR3 analogues were used to correct counts for multiplex PCR bias. Repertoire clonality was computed in the immunoSEQ Analyzer as one minus normalized Shannon entropy. Clonal expansion was defined using Fisher's exact test with Benjamini-Hochberg false discovery rate control and a two-tailed threshold of P<0.01. As stored in TCRdb, this immuneACCESS dataset retains in-frame rearrangements with V and J assigned. A fraction of the clones does not appear; measured against another copy, unresolved V genes explain less than half of the discrepancy, and the remainder lacks a known reason. V and J calls plus clone size are reproduced from that table; the DNA served to infer D and trimming. This sample gives under 50,000 clones in total; around nine tenths of them show up just once. The ten largest clonotypes hold about 0.11% of the sample.

The CDR3 spans 19 residues, from the cysteine through the phenylalanine. Only the CDR3 region is kept as DNA, spanning 57 bases read in frame from base 1. According to the germline V gene (reference sequence), CDR1 reads MNHEY and CDR2 reads SMNVEV. After removal of 5 bases from V and 6 bases from J, the junction retains 21 bases not matched to a gene. This clonotype was obtained from a human donor in good health. This sequence uses TRBV27 and TRBJ2-1; 8 junctional bases match TRBD2. The sample comprised naive CD8+ T cells from blood. Interpreted using the paper, the cell subset or site label stands for: CD45RA+ naive T cells. CDR3 reads: CASSPPMTAGGTLTNEQFF. The DNA sequence is given as TGTGCCAGCAGTCCGCCCATGACGGCGGGGGGCACACTAACCAATGAGCAGTTCTTC.